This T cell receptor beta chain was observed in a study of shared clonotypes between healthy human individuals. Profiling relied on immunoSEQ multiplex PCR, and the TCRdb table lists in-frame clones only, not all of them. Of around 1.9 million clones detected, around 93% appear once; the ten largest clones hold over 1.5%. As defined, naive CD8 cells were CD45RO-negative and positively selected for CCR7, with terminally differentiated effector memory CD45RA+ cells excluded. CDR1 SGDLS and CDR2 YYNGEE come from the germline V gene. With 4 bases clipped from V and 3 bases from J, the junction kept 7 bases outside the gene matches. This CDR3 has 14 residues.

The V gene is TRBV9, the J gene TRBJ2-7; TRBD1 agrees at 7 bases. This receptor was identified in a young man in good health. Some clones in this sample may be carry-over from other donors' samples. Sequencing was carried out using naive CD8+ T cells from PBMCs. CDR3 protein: CASSPQDRSYEQYF. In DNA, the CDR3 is TGTGCCAGCAGCCCCCAGGACAGGAGCTACGAGCAGTACTTC.